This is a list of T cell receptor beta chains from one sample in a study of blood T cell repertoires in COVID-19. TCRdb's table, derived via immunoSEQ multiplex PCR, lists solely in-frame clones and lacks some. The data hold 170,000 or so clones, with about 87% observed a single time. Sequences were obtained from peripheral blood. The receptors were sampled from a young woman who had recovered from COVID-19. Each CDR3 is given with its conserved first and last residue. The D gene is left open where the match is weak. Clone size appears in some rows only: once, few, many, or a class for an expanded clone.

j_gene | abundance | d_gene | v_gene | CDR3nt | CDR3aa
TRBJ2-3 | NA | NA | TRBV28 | TGTGCCAGCAGTTCCCACCCAGGGGGGTTCAGCACAGATACGCAGTATTTT | CASSSHPGGFSTDTQYF
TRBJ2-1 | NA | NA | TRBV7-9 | TGTGCCAGCAGCTTAGTAGCGGTATACAATGAGCAGTTCTTC | CASSLVAVYNEQFF
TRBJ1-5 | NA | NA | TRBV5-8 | TGTGCCAGCAGAAGGACAGCCAACCCCTCCTATCAGCCCCAGCATTTT | CASRRTANPSYQPQHF
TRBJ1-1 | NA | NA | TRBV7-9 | TGTGCCAGCAGCTTACCAGGGCGAAACGCTGAAGCTTTCTTT | CASSLPGRNAEAFF
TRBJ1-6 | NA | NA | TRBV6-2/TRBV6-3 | TGTGCCAGCAGTGGACCGGCAGGGTCACCCCTCCACTTT | CASSGPAGSPLHF
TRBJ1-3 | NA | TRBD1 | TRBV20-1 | TGCAGTGCTAGTCGGACAGGGACTGGTGGAAACACCATATATTTT | CSASRTGTGGNTIYF
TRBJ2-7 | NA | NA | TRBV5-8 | TGTGCCAGCCTGGACGGGAGCTCCTACGAGCAGTACTTC | CASLDGSSYEQYF
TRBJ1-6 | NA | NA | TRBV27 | TGTGCCAGCAGTCCCAGGGTCAGGGTTGGTTCACCCCTCCACTTT | CASSPRVRVGSPLHF
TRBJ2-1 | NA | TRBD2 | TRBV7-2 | TGTGCCAGCAGCTCGACCGGGACTAGAGATACCCATGAGCAGTTCTTC | CASSSTGTRDTHEQFF
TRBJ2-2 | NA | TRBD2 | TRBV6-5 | TGTGCCAGCAAACCGGGACTAGCGCCCGGGGAGCTGTTTTTT | CASKPGLAPGELFF
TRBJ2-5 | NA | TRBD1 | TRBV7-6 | TGTGCCAGCAGCTTACGACAGGGACAGACCCAGTACTTC | CASSLRQGQTQYF
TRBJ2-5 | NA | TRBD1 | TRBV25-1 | TGTGCCAGCAGTCTTCCCGGGACAGGGGCCCAGTACTTC | CASSLPGTGAQYF
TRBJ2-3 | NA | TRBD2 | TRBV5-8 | TGTGCCAGCCCCCCGGGGGCCGGGAGGGCCACAGATACGCAGTATTTT | CASPPGAGRATDTQYF
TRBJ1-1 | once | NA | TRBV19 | TGTGCCAGTAATGGGGGGATGAACACTGAAGCTTTCTTT | CASNGGMNTEAFF
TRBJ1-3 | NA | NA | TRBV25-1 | TGTGCCAGCAGTTTCCGGGGAATTTCTGGAAACACCATATATTTT | CASSFRGISGNTIYF
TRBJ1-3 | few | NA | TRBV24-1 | TGTGCCACCAGTGATTCCGGACAGACCTCTTTCTCTGGAAACACCATATATTTT | CATSDSGQTSFSGNTIYF
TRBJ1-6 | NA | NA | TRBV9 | TGTGCCAGCAGCGTAGAACGGCCGGGTCTGGATTCACCCCTCCACTTT | CASSVERPGLDSPLHF
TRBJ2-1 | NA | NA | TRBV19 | TGTGCCAGTAGTATACGGGGGACGTGGGGAGGTCAATTGCTCGGCAATGAGCAGTTCTTC | CASSIRGTWGGQLLGNEQFF
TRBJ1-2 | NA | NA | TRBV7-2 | TGTGCCAGCAGCTTAGGGTCAAGCCCCAAGGGCTACACCTTC | CASSLGSSPKGYTF
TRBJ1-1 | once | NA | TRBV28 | TGTGCCAGCAGTCCCTCAAGACTAGTAGGGACTGAAGCTTTCTTT | CASSPSRLVGTEAFF
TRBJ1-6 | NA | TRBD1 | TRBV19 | TGTGCCAGTAGTCTACCTTCTCGACAGGGTCATTCACCCCTCCACTTT | CASSLPSRQGHSPLHF
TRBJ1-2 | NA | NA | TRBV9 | TGTGCCAGCAGCGTAGTCGGCGGGTCCTATGGCTACACCTTC | CASSVVGGSYGYTF
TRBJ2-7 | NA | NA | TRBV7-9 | TGTGCCAGCAGCTTCACAGGGACGGGCGAGCAGTACTTC | CASSFTGTGEQYF
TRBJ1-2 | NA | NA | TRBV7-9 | TGTGCCAGCAGCTTAATATGGGGGCAGGGCGATGGCTACACCTTC | CASSLIWGQGDGYTF
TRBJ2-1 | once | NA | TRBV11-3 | TGTGCCAGCAGCTTAGATTCAGCGGAGCAGTTCTTC | CASSLDSAEQFF
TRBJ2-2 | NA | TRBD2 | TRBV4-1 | TGCGCCAGCAGCCCGCGCGGGGGTTCGAACACCGGGGAGCTGTTTTTT | CASSPRGGSNTGELFF
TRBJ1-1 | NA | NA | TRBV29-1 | TGCAGCGTACGACAGGCCCGTGAAGCTTTCTTT | CSVRQAREAFF
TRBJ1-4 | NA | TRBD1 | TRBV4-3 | TGCGCCAGCAGCCAAGGGGACAGGGGGCGGGGGGCTAATGAAAAACTGTTTTTT | CASSQGDRGRGANEKLFF
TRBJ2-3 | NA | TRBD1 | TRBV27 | TGTGCCAGCAGTTTATCGTTTGACAGGGGCGCAGATACGCAGTATTTT | CASSLSFDRGADTQYF
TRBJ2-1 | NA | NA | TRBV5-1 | TGCGCCAGCAGCCCCGCTCGTAACAACAATGAGCAGTTCTTC | CASSPARNNNEQFF
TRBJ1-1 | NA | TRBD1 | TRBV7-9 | TGTGCCAGCAGCCCGAAGGGACAGGGGATGAACACTGAAGCTTTCTTT | CASSPKGQGMNTEAFF
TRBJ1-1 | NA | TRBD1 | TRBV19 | TGTGCCAGTAGGGGACAGGGGGCTGCTTTCTTT | CASRGQGAAFF
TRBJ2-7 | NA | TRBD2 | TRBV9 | TGTGCCAGCAGCGCTAGTAGCGGGGGGGGTTACGAGCAGTACTTC | CASSASSGGGYEQYF
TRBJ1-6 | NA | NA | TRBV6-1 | TGTGCCAGCAGTGAATTAGTCAGGGGATACTCACCCCTCCACTTT | CASSELVRGYSPLHF
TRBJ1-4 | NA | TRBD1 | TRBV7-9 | TGTGCCAGCAGCTTCCAGGGGGAGGAAAAACTGTTTTTT | CASSFQGEEKLFF
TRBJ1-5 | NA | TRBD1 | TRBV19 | TGTGCCAGTAGTGCTCCGGGACAGGGGTTTTTCAATCAGCCCCAGCATTTT | CASSAPGQGFFNQPQHF
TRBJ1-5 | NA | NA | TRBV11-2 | TGTGCCAGCAGCTTAGATGGGGGGGGCGATCAGCCCCAGCATTTT | CASSLDGGGDQPQHF
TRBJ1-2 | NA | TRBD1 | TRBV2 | TGTGCCAGCAGTGAAGGCGGGACAGGGATAGGCTATGGCTACACCTTC | CASSEGGTGIGYGYTF
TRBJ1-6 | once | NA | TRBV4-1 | TGCGCCAGCAGCCAAGGGCCTCTCGGGGGTCGTAATTCACCCCTCCACTTT | CASSQGPLGGRNSPLHF
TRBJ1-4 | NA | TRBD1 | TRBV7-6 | TGTGCCAGCAGCCCGCGACAGGGAGAGAATGAAAAACTGTTTTTT | CASSPRQGENEKLFF
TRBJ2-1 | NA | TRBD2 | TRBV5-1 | TGCGCCAGCACCTCAGCACCGGGACTAGCGGGAGTTAAGCAGTTCTTC | CASTSAPGLAGVKQFF
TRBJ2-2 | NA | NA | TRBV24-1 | TGTGCCACCAGCCTCAGGGTTACCGGGGAGCTGTTTTTT | CATSLRVTGELFF
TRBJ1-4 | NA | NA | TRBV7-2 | TGTGCCAGCAGCCCCGGGGGGGCTGTCGAAAAACTGTTTTTT | CASSPGGAVEKLFF
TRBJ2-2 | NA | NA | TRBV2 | TGTGCCAGCAGTGTATACGGGGAGCTGTTTTTT | CASSVYGELFF
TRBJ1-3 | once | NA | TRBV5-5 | TGTGCCAGCAGCCGGGGGACTGGAAACACCATATATTTT | CASSRGTGNTIYF
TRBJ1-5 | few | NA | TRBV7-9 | TGTGCCAGCAGCTTATCAGGGAACAATCAGCCCCAGCATTTT | CASSLSGNNQPQHF
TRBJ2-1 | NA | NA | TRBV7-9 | TGTGCCAGCAGCAGCAGACAGTACAATGAGCAGTTCTTC | CASSSRQYNEQFF
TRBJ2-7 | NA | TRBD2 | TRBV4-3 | TGCGCCAGCAGCCAAGATCGTGCGGGGGGAAGGTACGAGCAGTACTTC | CASSQDRAGGRYEQYF
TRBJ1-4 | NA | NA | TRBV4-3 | TGCGCCAGCAGCACGAGGTGGTCGACTAATGAAAAACTGTTTTTT | CASSTRWSTNEKLFF
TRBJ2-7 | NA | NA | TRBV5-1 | TGCGCCAGCAGCCTGAGGATCTCGGGGGAGCAGTACTTC | CASSLRISGEQYF
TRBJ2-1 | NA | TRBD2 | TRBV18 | TGTGCCAGCTCACCGTGGAGCGGGGGGTTCAATGAGCAGTTCTTC | CASSPWSGGFNEQFF
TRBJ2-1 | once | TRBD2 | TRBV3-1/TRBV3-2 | TGTGCCAGCAGTCGGACTAGCGGGAGTTACAATGAGCAGTTCTTC | CASSRTSGSYNEQFF
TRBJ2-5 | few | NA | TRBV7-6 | TGTGCCAGCAGCCCTCCGGGGGAGGCAAGCGTCAGAGACCAGTACTTC | CASSPPGEASVRDQYF
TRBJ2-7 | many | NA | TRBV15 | TGTGCCACCAGCAGAGATCCCAGACAGGGAGGCGAGCAGTACTTC | CATSRDPRQGGEQYF
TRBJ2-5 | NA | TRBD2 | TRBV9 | TGTGCCAGCAGCGAGACTAGCTTGTGGGAGACCCAGTACTTC | CASSETSLWETQYF
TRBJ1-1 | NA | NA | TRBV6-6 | TGTGCCAGCACCTTGACTGATGAAGCTTTCTTT | CASTLTDEAFF
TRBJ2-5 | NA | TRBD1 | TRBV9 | TGTGCCAGCAGCGTAGGAAGGACAGGGGGCTCAGGGACCCAGTACTTC | CASSVGRTGGSGTQYF
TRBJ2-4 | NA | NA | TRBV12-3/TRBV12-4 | TGTGCCAGCAGTTTAGCGCGGGGCGTTCAGTACTTC | CASSLARGVQYF
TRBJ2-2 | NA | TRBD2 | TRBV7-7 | TGTGCTAGCAGCTTCGGGCTAGCGGGAAATTCCGGGGAGCTGTTTTTT | CASSFGLAGNSGELFF